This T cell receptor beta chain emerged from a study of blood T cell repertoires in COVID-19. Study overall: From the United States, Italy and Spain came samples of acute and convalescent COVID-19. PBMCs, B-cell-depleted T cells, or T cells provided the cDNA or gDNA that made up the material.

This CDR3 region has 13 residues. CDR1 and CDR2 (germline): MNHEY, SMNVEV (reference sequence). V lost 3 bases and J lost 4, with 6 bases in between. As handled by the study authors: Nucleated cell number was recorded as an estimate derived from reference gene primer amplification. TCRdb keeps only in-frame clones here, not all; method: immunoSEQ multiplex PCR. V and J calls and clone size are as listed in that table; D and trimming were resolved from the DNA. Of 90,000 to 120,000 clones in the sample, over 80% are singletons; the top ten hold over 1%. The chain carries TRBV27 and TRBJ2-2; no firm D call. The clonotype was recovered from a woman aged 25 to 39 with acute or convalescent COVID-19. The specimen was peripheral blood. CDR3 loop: CASSFGGTGELFF. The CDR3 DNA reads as TGTGCCAGCAGTTTCGGCGGCACCGGGGAGCTGTTTTTT.